The clone carrying this TCR beta chain was seen a few times. Its matching antigen is unknown. These data belong to a study of response to subunit inactivated influenza vaccine. Whole-study findings and limits: Few additional T cells are recruited per seasonal influenza vaccination, authors suggested.

MiXCR was run by TCRdb on the RT-PCR reads, yielding one entry per CDR3 protein. The repertoire holds fewer than 550,000 distinct CDR3 sequences, with about 25% as singletons. V trimming: 5 bases; J trimming: 5 bases; junction bases outside the gene matches: 9. CDR3 length equals 14 residues. Germline CDR1 DFQATT, CDR2 SNEGSKA (reference sequence). Sequencing was performed on CD4+ T cells sorted from PBMCs, taken 5 days after vaccination. The receptor was isolated from a middle-aged man who received an inactivated influenza vaccine. This rearrangement joins TRBV20-1 to TRBJ2-7; 10 positions agree with TRBD2. The CDR3: CSALRRLAGDEQYF. CDR3 nucleotide sequence: TGCAGTGCTTTACGGAGGCTAGCGGGAGACGAGCAGTACTTC.